Sequencing of this TCR beta chain was carried out in a study of T cell clonotyping in hematopoietic cell transplantation. Study-wide points: Graft donor and pretransplant recipient Inverse Simpson Index values predicted broader posttransplant TCR diversity. Cells were unsorted, so CD4 and CD8 contributions were not separated. After transplant, recipient diversity fell while pathologically expanded clonotypes grew through day 180.

Assay used: immunoSEQ multiplex PCR; TCRdb lists only in-frame clones, some missing. The sample lists tens of thousands of clones; approximately 94% were seen once. With regard to this clone: The target antigen is unknown.

The source material was peripheral blood mononuclear cells. This TCR came from a woman aged 50 to 60 in good health. Some clones in this sample may be carry-over from other donors' samples.

Here the CDR3 DNA reads TGTGCCAGCAGCCCTCTCAGACAGGGGGCGGGGGGCACTGAAGCTTTCTTT. Protein: CASSPLRQGAGGTEAFF. This rearrangement joins TRBV11-3 to TRBJ1-1; TRBD1 aligns across 10 bases. Germline-derived CDR1 and CDR2 are SGHNT and YENEEA. The V segment lost 5 bases and the J segment 4 bases; nucleotides outside the gene matches: 13. CDR3 length: 17 residues.